Many counts were recorded for the clone carrying this T cell receptor (beta chain). Its antigen is as yet unknown. The TCR beta CDR3 regions underwent amplification using RNA transcripts as the source. In the first-round RT-PCR of the TCR CDR3, the HTBI primer set was used. TCRdb recomputed calls from the multiplex PCR reads with MiXCR, one row per CDR3 protein. Of almost 500,000 distinct CDR3 sequences in the sample, under 25% were seen once. Ophthalmopathy cases met thresholds of Clinical Activity Score at least 3, NOSPECS grade at least 4 and duration under 3 months. Isolation of PBMCs was performed on about 10 ml fresh peripheral blood. CDR1 and CDR2 from the germline V gene are SGHAT and FQDESV (reference sequence). The CDR3 is made up of 12 amino acids. Trimming stripped 5 bases from V and 1 base from J, with 6 bases between. The data belong to a study of T cells in Graves' hyperthyroidism and ophthalmopathy.

Study-wide findings and caveats: Ophthalmopathy was identified by the model a median roughly 6.5 months ahead of onset.

What was sequenced was blood. The TCR was taken from an older woman with Graves' ophthalmopathy. The chain uses TRBV11-1 and TRBJ2-7; D gene ambiguous. The CDR3 region is CASSHGSYEQYF. The CDR3 coding sequence is TGTGCCAGCAGCCACGGGTCCTACGAGCAGTACTTC. Full variable domain (outside the CDR3, taken from reference TRBV11-1 and TRBJ2-7): EAEVAQSPRYKITEKSQAVAFWCDPISGHATLYWYRQILGQGPELLVQFQDESVVDDSQLPKDRFSAERLKGVDSTLKIQPAELGDSAMYLCASSHGSYEQYFGPGTRLTVT.